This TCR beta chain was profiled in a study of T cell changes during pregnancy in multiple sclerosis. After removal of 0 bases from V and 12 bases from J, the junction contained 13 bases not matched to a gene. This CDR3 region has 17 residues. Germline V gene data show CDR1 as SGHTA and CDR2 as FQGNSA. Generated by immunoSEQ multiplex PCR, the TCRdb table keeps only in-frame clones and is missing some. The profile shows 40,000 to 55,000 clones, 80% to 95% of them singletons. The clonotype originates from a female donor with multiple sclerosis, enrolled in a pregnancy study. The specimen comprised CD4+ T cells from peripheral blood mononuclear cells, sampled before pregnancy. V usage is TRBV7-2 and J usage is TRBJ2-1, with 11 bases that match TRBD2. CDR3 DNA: TGTGCCAGCAGCTTAGCCTCCTCGGGACTAGCGGCCGGGGGGCAGTTCTTC. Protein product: CASSLASSGLAAGGQFF. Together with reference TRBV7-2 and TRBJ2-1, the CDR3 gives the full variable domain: GAGVSQSPSNKVTEKGKDVELRCDPISGHTALYWYRQSLGQGLEFLIYFQGNSAPDKSGLPSDRFSAERTGGSVSTLTIQRTQQEDSAVYLCASSLASSGLAAGGQFFGPGTRLTVL.